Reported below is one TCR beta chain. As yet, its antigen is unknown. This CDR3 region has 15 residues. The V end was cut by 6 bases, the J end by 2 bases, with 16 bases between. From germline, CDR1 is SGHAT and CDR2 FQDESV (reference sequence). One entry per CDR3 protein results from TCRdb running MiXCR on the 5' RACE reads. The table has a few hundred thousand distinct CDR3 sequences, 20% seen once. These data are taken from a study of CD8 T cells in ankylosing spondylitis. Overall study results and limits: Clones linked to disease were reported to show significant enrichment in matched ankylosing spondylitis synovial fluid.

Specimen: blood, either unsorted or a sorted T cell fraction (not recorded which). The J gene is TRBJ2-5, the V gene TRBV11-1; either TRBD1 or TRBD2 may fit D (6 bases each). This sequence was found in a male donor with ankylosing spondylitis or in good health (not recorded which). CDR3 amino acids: CASSGGRTQQETQYF. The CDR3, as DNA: TGTGCCAGCAGTGGGGGGCGTACCCAACAAGAGACCCAGTACTTC. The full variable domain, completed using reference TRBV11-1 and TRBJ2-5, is EAEVAQSPRYKITEKSQAVAFWCDPISGHATLYWYRQILGQGPELLVQFQDESVVDDSQLPKDRFSAERLKGVDSTLKIQPAELGDSAMYLCASSGGRTQQETQYFGPGTRLLVL.